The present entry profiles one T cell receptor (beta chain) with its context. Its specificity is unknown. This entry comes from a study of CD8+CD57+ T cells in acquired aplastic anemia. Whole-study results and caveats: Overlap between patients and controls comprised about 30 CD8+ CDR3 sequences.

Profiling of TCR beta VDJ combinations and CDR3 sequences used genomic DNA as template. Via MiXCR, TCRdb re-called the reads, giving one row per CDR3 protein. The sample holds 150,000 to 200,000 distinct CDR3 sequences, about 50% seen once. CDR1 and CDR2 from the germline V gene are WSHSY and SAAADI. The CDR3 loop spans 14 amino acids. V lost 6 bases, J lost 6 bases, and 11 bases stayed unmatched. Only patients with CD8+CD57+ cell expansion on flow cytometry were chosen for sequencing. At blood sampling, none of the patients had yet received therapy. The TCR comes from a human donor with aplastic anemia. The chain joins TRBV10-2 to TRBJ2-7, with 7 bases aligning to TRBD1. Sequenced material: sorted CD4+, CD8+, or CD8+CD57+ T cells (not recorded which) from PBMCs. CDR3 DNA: TGCGCCAGCAGACAGACAGGGAGTTTACCCGAGCAGTACTTC. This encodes CASRQTGSLPEQYF.